What follows are 3 T cell receptor beta chains derived from one specimen sequenced in a study of CD8 T cells in ankylosing spondylitis. General study findings and limits: Blood of patients with ankylosing spondylitis appeared to be characterized by a TCR beta motif of roughly eight highly homologous variants.

The antigens of these receptors remain unknown. TCRdb reprocessed the 5' RACE reads with MiXCR, giving one entry per CDR3 protein. Found here are under 450,000 distinct CDR3 sequences, approximately 17% of them singletons; the top ten hold over 0.9%. Sequenced sample: blood, either unsorted or a sorted T cell fraction (not recorded which). These receptors all stem from a male donor with ankylosing spondylitis.

This clonotype was detected a few times. V is TRBV20-1 and J is TRBJ1-2; 8 positions agree with TRBD1. The CDR3 spans 14 residues. Unmatched junction bases numbered 11, after V lost 3 bases and J lost 8 bases. Looked up from germline, CDR1 is DFQATT and CDR2 is SNEGSKA (reference sequence). Here the CDR3 DNA reads TGCAGTGCTAGGGCTGAGCAGGGGGCCCCCGGCTACACCTTC. Its translation: CSARAEQGAPGYTF.

The rearrangement links TRBV7-2 to TRBJ2-5; D might be TRBD1 or TRBD2, each matching 6 bases. The V gene's germline CDR1 is SGHTA and CDR2 FQGNSA. Trimming removed 0 bases at V and 1 base at J, with 12 bases between. The CDR3 covers 16 residues. In nucleotides, the CDR3 is TGTGCCAGCAGCTTAGCGGGGGGCGGGACCCAAGAGACCCAGTACTTC. It encodes CASSLAGGGTQETQYF.

This chain uses TRBV3-1 with TRBJ1-2; D gene ambiguous. Trimming cost V 0 bases and J 11 bases, with 7 bases left between them. CDR1 is LGHDT and CDR2 is YNNKEL in the germline V gene (reference sequence). The CDR3 length is 11 residues. Written as DNA, the CDR3 is TGTGCCAGCAGCCAAGACTGGCAGTACACCTTC. Translated, it gives CASSQDWQYTF.